This record covers a single T cell receptor (beta chain). Its antigen is as yet unknown. The data derive from a study of cytomegalovirus exposure and HLA in healthy donors. Study overall: Of 398 genotyped donors, roughly 81% clustered with self-reported Caucasian donors.

Findings and limits, study-wide: When the data were analyzed later, several of the most significant clusters appeared to be linked to common viral pathogens.

13 Jbeta primers and 60 Vbeta primers were used for the PCR. Measured with immunoSEQ multiplex PCR; TCRdb has only the in-frame clones, and not every one. The sample holds 100,000 or so clones; about four fifths are singletons and the top ten take under 5.5%. Trimming left V 0 bases short and J 0 bases short, with 6 bases between. In germline, CDR1 is MNHEY, CDR2 SVGAGI. The CDR3 length is 15 residues. This sequence originates from a man aged 35 to 55 in good health and CMV-seropositive. The sample comprised PBMCs. This rearrangement joins TRBV6-5 to TRBJ1-5; D ambiguous. The CDR3, as DNA: TGTGCCAGCAGTTACTCTCTCTATAGCAATCAGCCCCAGCATTTT. Translation: CASSYSLYSNQPQHF.